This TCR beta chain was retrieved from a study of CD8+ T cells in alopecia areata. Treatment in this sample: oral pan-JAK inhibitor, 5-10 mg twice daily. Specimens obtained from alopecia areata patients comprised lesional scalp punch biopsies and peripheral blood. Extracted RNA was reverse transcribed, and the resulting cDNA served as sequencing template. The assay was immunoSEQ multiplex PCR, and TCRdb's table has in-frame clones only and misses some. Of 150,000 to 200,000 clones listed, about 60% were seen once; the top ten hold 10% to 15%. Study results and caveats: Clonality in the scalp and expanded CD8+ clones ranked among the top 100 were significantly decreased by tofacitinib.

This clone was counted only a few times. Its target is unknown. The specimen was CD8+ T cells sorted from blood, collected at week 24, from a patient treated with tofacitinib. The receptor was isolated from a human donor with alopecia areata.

The CDR3 loop is CASSRQGSGYGYTF. CDR3 DNA: TGTGCCAGCAGTCGACAGGGCAGTGGCTATGGCTACACCTTC. The genes are TRBV11-2 and TRBJ1-2, with 7 positions matching TRBD1. Per germline, CDR1 SGHAT and CDR2 FQNNGV. The CDR3 is made up of 14 amino acids. J was trimmed by 4 bases and V by 6 bases; bases with no gene match: 8. Full variable domain (missing parts from reference TRBV11-2 and TRBJ1-2): EAGVAQSPRYKIIEKRQSVAFWCNPISGHATLYWYQQILGQGPKLLIQFQNNGVVDDSQLPKDRFSAERLKGVDSTLKIQPAKLEDSAVYLCASSRQGSGYGYTFGSGTRLTVV.